This TCR beta chain appears in the sequencing data of a study of CD8 T cells in Susac syndrome (dated by TCRdb to the late 2010s). Context from the whole study: Of the Susac syndrome patients who were sequenced, under ten were in clinical remission while more than five had clinically active disease. Whether CD8+ T cell activation and differentiation in Susac syndrome was antigen driven was tested using repertoire sequencing. At blood withdrawal, Susac syndrome patients were either therapy-naive, taking corticosteroids (in some cases with IVIg as well), or taking IVIg alone. What the authors observed across the whole study: The CD4+ T cell repertoire of patients with Susac syndrome showed no detectable clonal expansion. The number of individuals in the TCR sequencing and HLA analysis was acknowledged as relatively small.

About this clonotype: There is no known antigen for this receptor. Per-nucleotide qualities are absent, and no much larger clonotype sits a single base away.

From the cysteine up to the phenylalanine, the CDR3 has a length of 13 residues. The only DNA kept is the CDR3, 39 bases in frame from the first base. Deletion took 4 bases off V and 3 bases off J, with a span of 7 bases between the germline ends. Sequences ENHRY (CDR1) and SYGVKD (CDR2) are obtained from the germline V gene. Peripheral blood CD8+ and CD4+ T cells from healthy donors, Susac syndrome patients and multiple sclerosis patients were profiled using high-throughput TCR beta sequencing. The Susac syndrome patients fulfilled recently defined diagnostic criteria for definite or probable disease. Bulk CD8+ and CD4+ T cells were purified by magnetic negative isolation, whereas CD8+ TEMRA cells were enriched by FACS. Blood was collected in EDTA tubes and processed within 24 hours, with PBMCs isolated through density gradient centrifugation. PBMCs intended for TCR sequencing were frozen in liquid nitrogen and were later thawed in a 37 degrees C water bath. A purity of at least 90% was achieved for sorted or isolated CD4+, CD8+ and CD8+ TEMRA cells.

RNA was extracted with the RNeasy kit and roughly 0.45 to 1 ug was reverse transcribed using random hexamers. The immunoSEQ multiplex PCR assay, covering 54 Vbeta and 13 Jbeta segments, was used to amplify TCR beta CDR3 regions. Bias from PCR amplification was corrected by using a synthetic template baseline for primer optimization and for computational correction. On the authors' methods: Only productive sequences were kept, with reads annotated to V, D and J genes according to IMGT and analyzed in immunoSEQ Analyzer. To calculate clonality, Shannon entropy was normalized by log2 of the number of productive unique sequences and then subtracted from one. Public and private clones were assessed among the 100 most prevalent clones of each patient and control. A clone was defined as Susac-specific if it was absent from the healthy and MS cohorts, from roughly 990 published viral clones and from other ImmuneACCESS disease sequences. The public sequencing data were trimmed at Q25 with fastp and processed into clonotypes with MiXCR by TCRdb, which kept only in-frame beta chains. Rows are combined by CDR3 protein, so each entry shows the most common genes and DNA. TCRdb, rather than the study authors, made the V and J calls. In all, the sample holds under 250,000 distinct CDR3 sequences, and approximately 94% of those were seen once. The leading ten clones occupy 0.15% of the sample.

Recombination connected TRBV10-3 to TRBJ1-5; the D gene lacks a confident call. Sequenced material: CD4+ T cells from PBMCs. This receptor was obtained from a human donor with Susac syndrome. The CDR3 amino acid sequence is: CAISGADNQPQHF. In nucleotide form, the sequence is TGTGCCATCAGTGGGGCCGACAATCAGCCCCAGCATTTT.